Below are 21 T cell receptor beta chains sequenced from a single sample in a study of OX40 agonist ivuxolimab in advanced cancers. Libraries were prepared by immunoSEQ multiplex PCR; TCRdb keeps only in-frame clonotypes and omits some of them. The table shows 70,000 or so clones, with 75% to 90% occurring only once. The sample here was CD4+ or CD8+ T cells sorted from blood, taken in a trial of the OX40 agonist ivuxolimab. The source of these receptors is an adult with an advanced solid tumor such as melanoma, head and neck, liver or kidney cancer.

The chain carries TRBV28 and TRBJ1-5; 8 bases line up with TRBD1. The J segment lost 4 bases and the V segment lost 2 bases, leaving 13 bases of the junction unmatched. The germline V gene has CDR1 MDHEN and CDR2 SYDVKM. The CDR3 extends over 18 amino acids. CDR3 residues: CASSLEPPGQGANQPQHF. Written as DNA, the CDR3 is TGTGCCAGCAGTTTAGAACCCCCAGGGCAGGGGGCAAATCAGCCCCAGCATTTT.

V gene TRBV11-2 combines with J gene TRBJ2-3, with 12 bases matching TRBD2. This CDR3 region has 16 residues. J lost 1 base, V lost 5 bases, and 4 bases had no gene match. Germline V gene sequence: CDR1 SGHAT, CDR2 FQNNGV. The CDR3 nucleotides read TGTGCCAGCAGCGACAGACTAGCGGGAGGCACAGATACGCAGTATTTT. The encoded protein is CASSDRLAGGTDTQYF. Drawing the rest from reference TRBV11-2 and TRBJ2-3, the complete variable domain is EAGVAQSPRYKIIEKRQSVAFWCNPISGHATLYWYQQILGQGPKLLIQFQNNGVVDDSQLPKDRFSAERLKGVDSTLKIQPAKLEDSAVYLCASSDRLAGGTDTQYFGPGTRLTVL.

This clone was seen a few times. The gene calls are TRBV19 and TRBJ1-5, with D possibly TRBD1 on 5 matching bases. CDR1 is LNHDA and CDR2 is SQIVND in the germline V gene (reference sequence). The V end lost 3 bases, the J end lost 4 bases, and 7 bases lay between the germline ends. There are 13 residues in the CDR3. The CDR3 nucleotides are TGTGCCAGTAGTATTTGGGGGAATCAGCCCCAGCATTTT. Protein product: CASSIWGNQPQHF. The whole variable domain, filled in from reference TRBV19 and TRBJ1-5, reads DGGITQSPKYLFRKEGQNVTLSCEQNLNHDAMYWYRQDPGQGLRLIYYSQIVNDFQKGDIAEGYSVSREKKESFPLTVTSAQKNPTAFYLCASSIWGNQPQHFGDGTRLSIL.

The rearrangement uses TRBV28 and TRBJ2-7; unclear D gene. The CDR3 extends over 12 amino acids. Germline assignment: CDR1 MDHEN and CDR2 SYDVKM. The V end was cut by 6 bases, the J end by 6 bases, with 12 bases between. The CDR3 loop is CASSPRSAEQYF. CDR3 nucleotide sequence: TGTGCCAGCAGCCCTAGGTCTGCCGAGCAGTACTTC. The full variable domain, in which reference TRBV28 and TRBJ2-7 provide the parts outside the CDR3, is DVKVTQSSRYLVKRTGEKVFLECVQDMDHENMFWYRQDPGLGLRLIYFSYDVKMKEKGDIPEGYSVSREKKERFSLILESASTNQTSMYLCASSPRSAEQYFGPGTRLTVT.

This sequence joins TRBV5-1 and TRBJ1-2; 7 bases map to TRBD1. The ends lost 2 bases at V and 5 bases at J; junction bases unmatched: 6. The CDR3 covers 14 residues. In germline, CDR1 is SGHRS, CDR2 YFSETQ. The CDR3 sequence: CASSFAGGEYGYTF. Written as DNA, the CDR3 is TGCGCCAGCAGCTTTGCAGGGGGGGAGTATGGCTACACCTTC.

The gene calls are TRBV28 and TRBJ1-1, with a tentative D call TRBD1 (5 bases). The V and J ends lost 7 bases and 3 bases respectively, with 18 bases between them. From germline, CDR1 is MDHEN and CDR2 SYDVKM. This CDR3 has 15 amino acids. The CDR3 bases are TGTGCCAGCACTCTTAGGGGACGGTCCGACACTGAAGCTTTCTTT. Translating gives CASTLRGRSDTEAFF.

V gene TRBV19 combines with J gene TRBJ1-1; D possibly corresponds to TRBD1 (6 bases). The CDR3 extends over 15 amino acids. Trimming cost V 4 bases and J 1 base, with 13 bases left between them. Germline V gives CDR1 LNHDA, CDR2 SQIVND (reference sequence). This CDR3 is CASSTSRDKNTEAFF. CDR3 bases: TGTGCCAGTAGTACAAGCCGGGACAAGAACACTGAAGCTTTCTTT.

This chain's CDR3 is CAWDDRANYGYTF. DNA for the CDR3: TGTGCCTGGGACGACAGGGCTAACTATGGCTACACCTTC. The chain joins TRBV30 to TRBJ1-2, with 7 bases fitting TRBD1. Per the germline V gene, CDR1 is GTSNPN and CDR2 is SVGIG (reference sequence). This CDR3 comprises 13 residues. V lost 5 bases to trimming and J lost 0 bases; unmatched junction nucleotides: 3.

The chain uses TRBV7-3 and TRBJ1-5, with no clear D. CDR1 SGHTA and CDR2 FQGTGA come from the germline V gene. Trimming cost V 5 bases and J 7 bases, with 15 bases left between them. There are 14 residues in the CDR3. The CDR3 sequence is CASSPTGLGQPQHF. CDR3 DNA: TGTGCCAGCAGCCCAACTGGGCTTGGACAGCCCCAGCATTTT.

The chain employs TRBV5-1 and TRBJ2-5; D might be TRBD1 or TRBD2, each matching 5 bases. Trimming took 3 bases from V and 5 from J, leaving 20 bases between them. The CDR3 totals 16 residues. The germline gives CDR1 SGHRS, CDR2 YFSETQ. This CDR3 reads CASSYTPGAAGETQYF. The CDR3 bases are TGCGCCAGCAGCTACACCCCCGGGGCGGCGGGTGAGACCCAGTACTTC. Combining the CDR3 with reference TRBV5-1 and TRBJ2-5 gives the whole variable domain KAGVTQTPRYLIKTRGQQVTLSCSPISGHRSVSWYQQTPGQGLQFLFEYFSETQRNKGNFPGRFSGRQFSNSRSEMNVSTLELGDSALYLCASSYTPGAAGETQYFGPGTRLLVL.

Notes on this clone: At one end the junction does not follow the germline gene, possibly because of a read error. The V gene is TRBV7-3, the J gene TRBJ2-3, with a possible D match to TRBD2 (6 bases). CDR1 SGHTA and CDR2 FQGTGA come from the germline V gene. This CDR3 has 15 amino acids. This CDR3 reads CASSLTGDFTDTQYF. The DNA for the CDR3 is TGTGCCAGCAGCCTAACTGGGGACTTCACAGATACGCAGTATTTT.

The CDR3: CASSQGAPEQFF. CDR3 bases: TGTGCCAGCAGCCAAGGGGCCCCCGAGCAGTTCTTC. The chain couples TRBV7-2 to TRBJ2-1; D might be TRBD1 (5 bases). With 5 bases removed from V and 10 bases from J, the gap between germline ends came to 12 bases. The CDR3 runs to 12 residues. CDR1 and CDR2 from the germline V gene are SGHTA and FQGNSA.

This clone appeared once. The chain links TRBV18 to TRBJ2-4, with unresolved D. Germline CDR1 is KGHSH and CDR2 is LQKENI. CDR3 length: 14 residues. Trimming pared 4 bases from V and 5 bases from J, leaving 12 bases between. The CDR3 DNA sequence: TGTGCCAGCTCACGATCTGCGACGGAAAACATTCAGTACTTC. Residues: CASSRSATENIQYF. The entire variable domain, with the rest obtained from reference TRBV18 and TRBJ2-4, is as follows: NAGVMQNPRHLVRRRGQEARLRCSPMKGHSHVYWYRQLPEEGLKFMVYLQKENIIDESGMPKERFSAEFPKEGPSILRIQQVVRGDSAAYFCASSRSATENIQYFGAGTRLSVL.

J is TRBJ2-7 and V is TRBV7-2; TRBD2 matches 9 bases. Germline V gene data show CDR1 as SGHTA and CDR2 as FQGNSA. CDR3 length: 15 residues. With 3 bases clipped from V and 2 bases from J, the junction kept 5 bases outside the gene matches. The DNA for the CDR3 is TGTGCCAGCAGCTTTGGCGGGGGGGTCCCCTACGAGCAGTACTTC. Encoded protein: CASSFGGGVPYEQYF.

This sequence joins TRBV5-4 and TRBJ1-6; D gene uncertain. Germline V gives CDR1 SGHNT, CDR2 YYREEE (reference sequence). V lost 4 bases to trimming and J lost 8 bases, with 13 bases between them. CDR3 size: 14 residues. The CDR3 here is CASSVIGLDSPLHF. CDR3 coding DNA: TGTGCCAGCAGCGTTATAGGGCTAGATTCACCCCTCCACTTT.

The CDR3 loop reads CATSDRVGEKLFF. The CDR3, as DNA: TGTGCCACCTCGGACAGGGTTGGGGAAAAACTGTTTTTT. The chain joins TRBV19 to TRBJ1-4; 8 bases are shared with TRBD1. Germline V CDR1 and CDR2: LNHDA, SQIVND (reference sequence). The CDR3 loop spans 13 amino acids. The junction had 9 bases not matched to a gene; V was cut back by 10 bases and J by 8 bases.

The chain uses TRBV4-1 and TRBJ2-2; D is perhaps TRBD1 or TRBD2 (5 bases each). This CDR3 region has 15 residues. V was shortened by 4 bases and J by 4 bases, with 13 bases between the two germline ends. Germline V gene lookup returns CDR1 MGHRA and CDR2 YSYEKL. CDR3 sequence: CASSLEGSRTGELFF. The CDR3 DNA is TGCGCCAGCAGCCTAGAGGGGAGCCGCACCGGGGAGCTGTTTTTT.

V is TRBV19 and J is TRBJ1-4; 7 nucleotides agree with TRBD1. V trimming: 5 bases; J trimming: 8 bases; junction bases outside the gene matches: 8. The germline V gene encodes CDR1 LNHDA and CDR2 SQIVND (reference sequence). This CDR3 has 14 residues. CDR3 bases: TGTGCCAGTAGTCTTTGGGACAGCAGGGAAAAACTGTTTTTT. Protein product: CASSLWDSREKLFF. The whole variable domain, remainder taken from reference TRBV19 and TRBJ1-4, is DGGITQSPKYLFRKEGQNVTLSCEQNLNHDAMYWYRQDPGQGLRLIYYSQIVNDFQKGDIAEGYSVSREKKESFPLTVTSAQKNPTAFYLCASSLWDSREKLFFGSGTQLSVL.

This clone was observed once. The chain employs TRBV4-2 and TRBJ1-4, with TRBD1 as a possible D gene (6 bases). Germline CDR1 and CDR2: LGHNA and YNFKEQ. Between the trimmed V and J ends, which lost 0 bases and 8 bases, there was a span of 16 bases. The length of the CDR3 is 16 residues. The DNA of the CDR3 is TGTGCCAGCAGCCAAGAAGGGGGGCGAGGTGGCGAAAAACTGTTTTTT. Protein: CASSQEGGRGGEKLFF.

The chain couples TRBV2 to TRBJ2-7; tentative D call: TRBD2 (5 bases). V was trimmed by 3 bases and J by 5 bases, leaving 17 bases between them. CDR3 length: 15 amino acids. Germline V CDR1 and CDR2: SNHLY, FYNNEI. The chain's CDR3 is CASSEMEIRRNEQYF. CDR3 DNA sequence: TGTGCCAGCAGTGAGATGGAGATCCGGAGGAACGAGCAGTACTTC.

The chain couples TRBV11-2 to TRBJ2-7; tentative D call: TRBD1 (5 bases). CDR3 length equals 13 residues. Germline V CDR1 and CDR2: SGHAT, FQNNGV. V was clipped by 0 bases and J by 3 bases, with 6 bases between them. CDR3 in DNA: TGTGCCAGCAGCTTAGATCAGGGCTACGAGCAGTACTTC. Its translation is CASSLDQGYEQYF.